The sequence of this T cell receptor beta chain was determined in a study of OX40 agonist ivuxolimab in advanced cancers. Study-wide context: Prior anti-PD-1, anti-PD-L1 or anti-CTLA-4 therapy was allowed; less than 45% had some.

The J segment lost 6 bases and the V segment lost 2 bases, leaving 6 bases of the junction unmatched. This CDR3 contains 15 residues. Germline CDR1 is MNHEY and CDR2 is SVGAGI. Repertoires were generated with immunoSEQ multiplex PCR, while TCRdb's copy carries only in-frame clones and drops some. Among about 140,000 clones listed, just over 90% were seen once. This TCR was recovered from an adult with an advanced solid tumor such as melanoma, head and neck, liver or kidney cancer. The V and J genes are TRBV6-5 and TRBJ2-2; 7 nucleotides align to TRBD2. The source was CD4+ or CD8+ T cells sorted from blood, collected in a trial of the OX40 agonist ivuxolimab. The CDR3: CASSYRRGGAGELFF. CDR3 sequence (DNA): TGTGCCAGCAGTTACAGGCGGGGAGGGGCCGGGGAGCTGTTTTTT.